A single sample is the source of the 27 T cell receptor beta chains below, sequenced in a study of beta chain features in type 1 diabetes. Study conclusions and caveats: Shorter TCRB CDR3s, moderately but significantly so, marked every one of the four CD4+ subsets in Type 1 diabetes patients.

Expressed TCRB transcripts were sequenced because the isolated RNA had all been reverse transcribed beforehand. Repertoires were generated with immunoSEQ multiplex PCR, while TCRdb's copy carries only in-frame clones and drops some. The sample has approximately 27,000 clones, about 49% seen once. The antigens for these receptors are not known. Material for sequencing was stem cell memory CD4+ T cells from blood. The receptors were sampled from a man aged 25-40 years with type 1 diabetes.

This clone was seen a handful of times. The CDR3 reads CSVLAVPIETQYF. CDR3 sequence (DNA): TGCAGCGTACTAGCGGTCCCAATCGAGACCCAGTACTTC. The genes are TRBV29-1 and TRBJ2-5, with 8 bases fitting TRBD2. The germline gives CDR1 SQVTM, CDR2 ANQGSEA. The CDR3 is made up of 13 amino acids. The V segment lost 6 bases and the J segment 5 bases; nucleotides outside the gene matches: 8.

The V and J genes are TRBV5-1 and TRBJ2-1; TRBD2 agrees at 13 bases. The CDR3 contains 15 residues. V lost 3 bases and J lost 6; bases outside the gene matches: 3. Germline V gives CDR1 SGHRS, CDR2 YFSETQ. CDR3 region: CASSYGLAGVNEQFF. The CDR3 nucleotides are TGCGCCAGCAGCTACGGACTAGCGGGAGTCAATGAGCAGTTCTTC.

The chain employs TRBV5-1 and TRBJ2-2; D possibly corresponds to TRBD1 (6 bases). Germline V gene data show CDR1 as SGHRS and CDR2 as YFSETQ. V was shortened by 5 bases and J by 5 bases, with 13 bases between the two germline ends. The CDR3 spans 14 residues. Here the CDR3 DNA reads TGCGCCAGCAGACAGGGTTTGGGAACCGGGGAGCTGTTTTTT. This sequence encodes CASRQGLGTGELFF.

The V gene is TRBV5-1, the J gene TRBJ2-5; weak D call: TRBD1 (6 bases). V was trimmed by 2 bases and J by 5 bases, leaving 10 bases between them. CDR3 length equals 13 residues. The germline V gene has CDR1 SGHRS and CDR2 YFSETQ. The CDR3 sequence is CASSFTGSETQYF. The CDR3 coding sequence is TGCGCCAGCAGCTTTACAGGGTCCGAGACCCAGTACTTC. Filled out from reference TRBV5-1 and TRBJ2-5, the complete variable domain reads KAGVTQTPRYLIKTRGQQVTLSCSPISGHRSVSWYQQTPGQGLQFLFEYFSETQRNKGNFPGRFSGRQFSNSRSEMNVSTLELGDSALYLCASSFTGSETQYFGPGTRLLVL.

The rearrangement uses TRBV18 and TRBJ2-5, with TRBD1 matching 7 bases. This CDR3 is built from 16 residues. Germline values: CDR1 KGHSH, CDR2 LQKENI. V was pared by 7 bases and J by 3 bases, with 14 bases of the junction left unmatched. CDR3 in DNA: TGTGCCAGCTACATGACCGGGACAGAATTGAAAGAGACCCAGTACTTC. Translation gives CASYMTGTELKETQYF.

The rearrangement joins TRBV9 to TRBJ1-6; TRBD1 aligns across 11 bases. V dropped 3 bases and J dropped 7; count of bases not matched to a gene: 9. Germline V gene data show CDR1 as SGDLS and CDR2 as YYNGEE. The CDR3 runs 17 residues. Written as DNA, the CDR3 is TGTGCCAGCAGCGCCGGACAGGGGGCTGTCTACAATTCACCCCTCCACTTT. Its protein is CASSAGQGAVYNSPLHF. Full variable domain (rest looked up from reference TRBV9 and TRBJ1-6): DSGVTQTPKHLITATGQRVTLRCSPRSGDLSVYWYQQSLDQGLQFLIQYYNGEERAKGNILERFSAQQFPDLHSELNLSSLELGDSALYFCASSAGQGAVYNSPLHFGNGTRLTVT.

This clone was counted between two and nine times. The gene calls are TRBV18 and TRBJ2-3; no clear D. V dropped 3 bases and J dropped 3 bases, with 10 bases sitting between them. The CDR3 consists of 14 residues. CDR1 KGHSH and CDR2 LQKENI come from the germline V gene. This CDR3 is CASSPGPGTDTQYF. The CDR3 region has the DNA TGTGCCAGCTCACCGGGCCCAGGTACAGATACGCAGTATTTT.

This chain uses TRBV4-1 with TRBJ1-2, with D maybe TRBD1 (6 bases). Germline V gene lookup returns CDR1 MGHRA and CDR2 YSYEKL. V shed 0 bases and J shed 8 bases, with 16 bases lying between them. The CDR3 consists of 15 residues. CDR3 sequence: CASSQEYGTFGGYTF. The DNA for the CDR3 is TGCGCCAGCAGCCAAGAGTACGGGACATTTGGAGGCTACACCTTC.

This clone was recorded a few times. The chain employs TRBV7-2 and TRBJ2-1; TRBD2 matches at 11 bases. The CDR3 is 14 residues long. Losses at the gene ends were 1 base for V and 9 bases for J; bases not matched to a gene: 2. CDR1 and CDR2 from the germline V gene are SGHTA and FQGNSA. CDR3 bases: TGTGCCAGCAGCTTAGGGGGGACTAGCGGTGAGCAGTTCTTC. Translated, it gives CASSLGGTSGEQFF.

The genes are TRBV5-8 and TRBJ2-2, with 10 bases fitting TRBD2. Trimming took 4 bases from V and 2 from J; bases not matched to a gene: 2. Germline V CDR1 and CDR2: SGHTS, YDEGEE. The length of the CDR3 is 15 residues. The DNA for the CDR3 is TGTGCCAGCAGCGGACTAGCGGTTAACACCGGGGAGCTGTTTTTT. Its translation: CASSGLAVNTGELFF.

The rearrangement uses TRBV5-6 and TRBJ1-4, with 9 positions matching TRBD1. The CDR3 is made up of 15 amino acids. Per germline, CDR1 SGHDT and CDR2 YYEEEE. With 4 bases clipped from V and 8 bases from J, the junction kept 9 bases outside the gene matches. DNA for the CDR3: TGTGCCAGCAGCGGGACAGGGCGGGAATACGAAAAACTGTTTTTT. This translates into CASSGTGREYEKLFF.

J is TRBJ1-2 and V is TRBV30; no clear D. V shed 4 bases and J shed 1 base, with 4 bases lying between them. The length of the CDR3 is 11 residues. In germline, CDR1 is GTSNPN, CDR2 SVGIG (reference sequence). Here the CDR3 reads CAWTFNYGYTF. CDR3 bases: TGTGCCTGGACGTTTAACTATGGCTACACCTTC.

The chain carries TRBV6-6 and TRBJ2-7; a weak D match, TRBD2 (7 bases). The CDR3 has 12 amino acids. Trimming shortened V by 7 bases and J by 12 bases, and 19 bases separated the two germline ends. Germline CDR1 MNHNY, CDR2 SVGAGI (reference sequence). The CDR3 DNA reads TGTGCCAGCACCACCGGTCCGGGGGGCATGTACTTC. This sequence encodes CASTTGPGGMYF.

The CDR3 DNA is TGTGCCAGCTCACCAGGGACAGGATTTAGCACAGATACGCAGTATTTT. Translated, it gives CASSPGTGFSTDTQYF. J is TRBJ2-3 and V is TRBV18, with 8 bases fitting TRBD1. The CDR3 length is 16 residues. Germline V CDR1 and CDR2: KGHSH, LQKENI. J gave up 0 bases and V 2 bases, and 4 bases lay outside the gene matches.

This clone has a handful of counts. The rearrangement links TRBV7-2 to TRBJ2-1, with D possibly being TRBD1 (5 bases). This CDR3 comprises 17 residues. Trimming shortened V by 0 bases and J by 4 bases, and 16 bases separated the two germline ends. From germline, CDR1 is SGHTA and CDR2 FQGNSA. CDR3 in amino acids: CASSLAPGSATYNEQFF. The CDR3 nucleotides read TGTGCCAGCAGCTTAGCCCCAGGGTCAGCCACGTACAATGAGCAGTTCTTC.

This chain joins TRBV11-2 and TRBJ1-6; D is uncertain. CDR1 and CDR2 (germline): SGHAT, FQNNGV. CDR3 size: 15 residues. Trimming pared 11 bases from V and 0 bases from J, leaving 14 bases between. CDR3 coding DNA: TGTGCCTCGGGATCGGGGAGCTCCTATAATTCACCCCTCCACTTT. It specifies CASGSGSSYNSPLHF.

CDR3 sequence: CASSDRQGVSYNEQFF. The DNA of the CDR3 is TGTGCCAGCAGCGACCGACAGGGGGTGTCCTACAATGAGCAGTTCTTC. The chain has TRBV9 and TRBJ2-1; 9 bases line up with TRBD1. The CDR3 covers 16 residues. Germline loops: CDR1 SGDLS, CDR2 YYNGEE. V shed 3 bases, J shed 1 base, and the junction held 5 bases outside the gene matches.

The genes are TRBV5-4 and TRBJ2-1; TRBD2 is a possible D gene (5 bases). V lost 0 bases to trimming and J lost 2 bases, with 9 bases between them. The CDR3 is 15 amino acids. Per germline, CDR1 SGHNT and CDR2 YYREEE (reference sequence). CDR3 residues: CASSLVPAAYNEQFF. The CDR3 bases are TGTGCCAGCAGCTTGGTTCCAGCGGCCTACAATGAGCAGTTCTTC. Together with reference TRBV5-4 and TRBJ2-1, the CDR3 gives the full variable domain: ETGVTQSPTHLIKTRGQQVTLRCSSQSGHNTVSWYQQALGQGPQFIFQYYREEENGRGNFPPRFSGLQFPNYSSELNVNALELDDSALYLCASSLVPAAYNEQFFGPGTRLTVL.

The genes are TRBV30 and TRBJ2-5, with a tentative D call TRBD1 (5 bases). CDR3 length equals 13 residues. V lost 5 bases to trimming and J lost 3 bases, with 13 bases between them. Germline CDR1 reads GTSNPN; CDR2 reads SVGIG (reference sequence). The CDR3 DNA is TGTGCCTGGGGGGCAGACCGGAAAGAGACCCAGTACTTC. Translated: CAWGADRKETQYF.

This clone was seen a single time. CDR3: CASRRQGVSGANVLTF. For the CDR3, the DNA is TGCGCCAGCAGAAGACAGGGGGTCTCTGGGGCCAACGTCCTGACTTTC. The J gene is TRBJ2-6, the V gene TRBV5-1; 9 bases fit TRBD1. In germline, CDR1 is SGHRS, CDR2 YFSETQ. This CDR3 has 16 residues. V was clipped by 5 bases and J by 0 bases; unmatched bases: 3.

The rearrangement uses TRBV7-9 and TRBJ2-6; TRBD1 is a possible D gene (6 bases). In germline, CDR1 is SEHNR, CDR2 FQNEAQ (reference sequence). V was pared by 2 bases and J by 0 bases, with 11 bases between. The CDR3 contains 17 residues. The CDR3 sequence: CASSLRTAGSGANVLTF. CDR3 bases: TGTGCCAGCAGCTTAAGGACAGCCGGCTCTGGGGCCAACGTCCTGACTTTC.

This chain links TRBV20-1 with TRBJ1-2; unclear D gene. Germline assignment: CDR1 DFQATT and CDR2 SNEGSKA (reference sequence). The CDR3 is 11 amino acids. V was pared by 0 bases and J by 7 bases, with 6 bases between. CDR3 DNA sequence: TGCAGTGCTAGAGATCCGGGTGGCTACACCTTC. Amino acids: CSARDPGGYTF.

The rearrangement links TRBV4-1 to TRBJ1-3; TRBD1 is a possible D gene (6 bases). CDR1 is MGHRA, CDR2 YSYEKL, per germline. V was clipped by 0 bases and J by 0 bases, with 18 bases between them. The CDR3 runs to 19 residues. CDR3 sequence: CASSQDLQGTINSGNTIYF. The CDR3 DNA is TGCGCCAGCAGCCAAGATCTTCAGGGGACTATCAACTCTGGAAACACCATATATTTT.

This chain uses TRBV5-1 with TRBJ2-5; 7 bases are a match to TRBD1. The length of the CDR3 is 13 residues. CDR1 and CDR2 from the germline V gene are SGHRS and YFSETQ. V gave up 6 bases and J gave up 5 bases; unmatched junction bases: 7. This chain's CDR3 is CASKYRGEETQYF. The CDR3 DNA sequence: TGCGCCAGCAAGTACAGGGGCGAGGAGACCCAGTACTTC. The full variable domain, in which reference TRBV5-1 and TRBJ2-5 provide the parts outside the CDR3, is KAGVTQTPRYLIKTRGQQVTLSCSPISGHRSVSWYQQTPGQGLQFLFEYFSETQRNKGNFPGRFSGRQFSNSRSEMNVSTLELGDSALYLCASKYRGEETQYFGPGTRLLVL.

This clone occurred a few times. The chain combines TRBV5-1 with TRBJ1-2, with D uncertain. The CDR3 is 12 amino acids. Trimming removed 0 bases from V and 8 bases from J, with 8 bases in between. In germline, CDR1 is SGHRS, CDR2 YFSETQ. The CDR3 protein is CASSLGSGGYTF. The CDR3 coding sequence is TGCGCCAGCAGCTTGGGCTCGGGAGGCTACACCTTC.

The DNA for the CDR3 is TGTGCCAGCACACTACAGGGGGAGGGAGATACGCAGTATTTT. Translating it yields CASTLQGEGDTQYF. The rearrangement links TRBV5-4 to TRBJ2-3; a weak D match, TRBD1 (8 bases). V lost 6 bases and J 5 bases, leaving 16 bases between the germline ends. The CDR3 covers 14 residues. Germline V gene lookup returns CDR1 SGHNT and CDR2 YYREEE (reference sequence).

This clone was observed a single time. The genes are TRBV2 and TRBJ2-3; the D gene is possibly TRBD2 (6 bases). Trimming took 7 bases from V and 2 from J, leaving 16 bases between them. CDR3 size: 15 residues. CDR1 SNHLY and CDR2 FYNNEI come from the germline V gene. CDR3 loop: CASIRLALSTDTQYF. The CDR3 DNA follows: TGTGCCAGCATACGCCTAGCGCTTTCCACAGATACGCAGTATTTT.